The 31 T cell receptor beta chains below all came from one sample that was sequenced in a study of blood T cell repertoires in COVID-19. Generated by immunoSEQ multiplex PCR, the TCRdb table keeps only in-frame clones and is missing some. The table records 250,000 to 350,000 clones, 87% of them present only once. Source material: PBMCs or T cells enriched from blood (not recorded which). All receptors derive from a woman in her twenties or thirties who had recovered from COVID-19.

The rearrangement uses TRBV30 and TRBJ2-3; 9 nucleotides line up with TRBD2. Trimming at V came to 3 bases and at J to 7 bases, leaving 8 bases not matched to a gene. The CDR3 loop spans 14 amino acids. Germline V CDR1 and CDR2: GTSNPN, SVGIG (reference sequence). The CDR3 protein is CAWRMPAGGHTQYF. The CDR3 coding sequence is TGTGCCTGGAGGATGCCAGCGGGGGGCCATACGCAGTATTTT.

This clone was detected only a few times. The J gene is TRBJ1-5, the V gene TRBV18; D gene ambiguous. Germline lookup yields CDR1 KGHSH and CDR2 LQKENI. V was shortened by 2 bases and J by 2 bases, with 7 bases between the two germline ends. This CDR3 has 14 amino acids. CDR3 amino acids: CASSPGGRNQPQHF. Here the CDR3 DNA reads TGTGCCAGCTCACCAGGAGGACGCAATCAGCCCCAGCATTTT.

CDR3 region: CASSRGQGEMALHF. The CDR3 coding sequence is TGTGCCAGCAGCCGGGGACAGGGGGAAATGGCCCTCCACTTT. The rearrangement joins TRBV5-6 to TRBJ1-6; 11 bases are a match to TRBD1. This CDR3 has 14 residues. V shed 4 bases, J shed 14 bases, and the junction held 8 bases outside the gene matches. Germline V gene data show CDR1 as SGHDT and CDR2 as YYEEEE.

This clone appeared a few times. The J gene is TRBJ1-1, the V gene TRBV5-1; D possibly corresponds to TRBD1 (5 bases). The V end lost 3 bases, the J end lost 5 bases, and 17 bases lay between the germline ends. CDR1 is SGHRS, CDR2 YFSETQ, per germline. This CDR3 is 15 amino acids long. The CDR3 is CASSSTVGVGTEAFF. DNA of the CDR3: TGCGCCAGCAGCTCAACGGTAGGGGTGGGAACTGAAGCTTTCTTT.

The V gene is TRBV14, the J gene TRBJ1-5; D is perhaps TRBD1 (6 bases). Germline CDR1 and CDR2: SGHDN and FVKESK. CDR3 length: 16 amino acids. V was shortened by 4 bases and J by 5 bases, with 18 bases between the two germline ends. The CDR3 coding sequence is TGTGCCAGCAGCCCCCGTGACAGGACGCTCGATCAGCCCCAGCATTTT. It yields the protein CASSPRDRTLDQPQHF.

This chain joins TRBV2 and TRBJ1-2; 9 nucleotides match TRBD1. This CDR3 spans 14 amino acids. After removal of 8 bases from V and 2 bases from J, the junction contained 6 bases not matched to a gene. Germline V lookup: CDR1 SNHLY, CDR2 FYNNEI. The chain's CDR3 is CASRGQGRNYGYTF. The DNA for the CDR3 is TGTGCCAGCCGGGGACAGGGCCGAAACTATGGCTACACCTTC.

The chain combines TRBV19 with TRBJ1-1; TRBD1 is a possible D gene (6 bases). This CDR3 has 14 residues. With 5 bases removed from V and 1 base from J, the gap between germline ends came to 11 bases. Germline CDR1 reads LNHDA; CDR2 reads SQIVND (reference sequence). The CDR3 reads CASSLTGRNTEAFF. The CDR3 nucleotides read TGTGCCAGTAGTCTAACAGGGAGGAACACTGAAGCTTTCTTT. Full variable domain (missing parts from reference TRBV19 and TRBJ1-1): DGGITQSPKYLFRKEGQNVTLSCEQNLNHDAMYWYRQDPGQGLRLIYYSQIVNDFQKGDIAEGYSVSREKKESFPLTVTSAQKNPTAFYLCASSLTGRNTEAFFGQGTRLTVV.

V is TRBV30 and J is TRBJ1-4; possible D gene TRBD1, 5 bases. The V end was cut by 4 bases, the J end by 5 bases, with 8 bases between. Germline V CDR1 and CDR2: GTSNPN, SVGIG (reference sequence). The CDR3 sequence is 12 residues long. The CDR3 sequence is CAWTGWNEKLFF. CDR3 DNA: TGTGCCTGGACAGGGTGGAATGAAAAACTGTTTTTT.

The chain employs TRBV18 and TRBJ2-3; the match to TRBD2 covers 8 bases. This CDR3 has 15 residues. Germline V CDR1 and CDR2: KGHSH, LQKENI. Unmatched junction bases numbered 5, after V lost 1 base and J lost 5 bases. The DNA for the CDR3 is TGTGCCAGCTCACCACAGGGCCGGGGGGGAGATACGCAGTATTTT. Its translation: CASSPQGRGGDTQYF.

The V and J genes are TRBV5-1 and TRBJ1-3, with D tentatively TRBD1 (5 bases). Looked up from germline, CDR1 is SGHRS and CDR2 is YFSETQ. The ends were cut back, 3 bases at V and 2 bases at J, with 6 bases in the middle. The CDR3 covers 13 residues. CDR3: CASSSGAGNTIYF. The CDR3 region has the DNA TGCGCCAGCAGCTCGGGGGCTGGAAACACCATATATTTT.

V and J are TRBV18 and TRBJ1-1; 12 nucleotides agree with TRBD1. The CDR3 is made up of 17 amino acids. Germline trimming cut 3 bases from V and 3 bases from J; bases unmatched to any gene: 8. The germline CDR1 and CDR2 sequences are KGHSH and LQKENI. The CDR3 is CASSPGTGGWGDTEAFF. In DNA form, the CDR3 reads TGTGCCAGCTCACCTGGGACAGGGGGCTGGGGGGACACTGAAGCTTTCTTT.

This chain joins TRBV7-2 and TRBJ2-2; 8 bases are a match to TRBD2. The CDR3 consists of 15 residues. CDR1 is SGHTA, CDR2 FQGNSA, per germline. V trimming: 7 bases; J trimming: 2 bases; junction bases outside the gene matches: 6. Here the CDR3 DNA reads TGTGCCAGCACCGGCGGGGGGAGAAACACCGGGGAGCTGTTTTTT. This gives the protein CASTGGGRNTGELFF.

This chain uses TRBV30 with TRBJ1-6, with TRBD1 matching 7 bases. The trim removed 8 bases at V and 4 bases at J, leaving 5 bases unmatched. This CDR3 spans 13 amino acids. Germline V lookup: CDR1 GTSNPN, CDR2 SVGIG (reference sequence). The CDR3 region has the DNA TGTGCCGGCAGGGGACAGTATAATTCACCCCTCCACTTT. Protein sequence: CAGRGQYNSPLHF. The full variable domain, with the rest looked up from reference TRBV30 and TRBJ1-6, is SQTIHQWPATLVQPVGSPLSLECTVEGTSNPNLYWYRQAAGRGLQLLFYSVGIGQISSEVPQNLSASRPQDRQFILSSKKLLLSDSGFYLCAGRGQYNSPLHFGNGTRLTVT.

The chain links TRBV19 to TRBJ2-1; 9 bases are shared with TRBD2. The CDR3 extends over 15 amino acids. CDR1 is LNHDA and CDR2 is SQIVND in the germline V gene (reference sequence). V shed 5 bases and J 10 bases; nucleotides not matched to a gene: 12. The CDR3 DNA follows: TGTGCCAGTAGTTCCCCCGGGACTAGCTCGTCCGAGCAGTTCTTC. It is translated as CASSSPGTSSSEQFF.

The chain joins TRBV5-6 to TRBJ1-3; 9 bases are a match to TRBD1. V shed 4 bases, J shed 3 bases, and the junction held 8 bases outside the gene matches. This CDR3 contains 16 residues. CDR1 SGHDT and CDR2 YYEEEE come from the germline V gene. In nucleotides, the CDR3 is TGTGCCAGCAGCCACGGGACAGGGAACAGTGGAAACACCATATATTTT. Residues: CASSHGTGNSGNTIYF.

The chain employs TRBV5-1 and TRBJ2-7; 7 bases match TRBD1. V lost 4 bases, J lost 3 bases, and 7 bases stayed unmatched. Looked up from germline, CDR1 is SGHRS and CDR2 is YFSETQ. The CDR3 length is 14 residues. In nucleotides, the CDR3 is TGCGCCAGCAGCCAAGACAGGGCCCGCTACGAGCAGTACTTC. This codes for CASSQDRARYEQYF.

The chain uses TRBV25-1 and TRBJ2-3, with TRBD2 as a possible D gene (5 bases). Germline loops: CDR1 MGHDK, CDR2 SYGVNS. The CDR3 has 15 residues. V was cut by 3 bases and J by 2 bases, with 12 bases left in between. The CDR3 coding sequence is TGTGCCAGCAGTGACCGGGGTACCCACACAGATACGCAGTATTTT. Encoded protein: CASSDRGTHTDTQYF. Variable domain in full (rest from reference TRBV25-1 and TRBJ2-3): EADIYQTPRYLVIGTGKKITLECSQTMGHDKMYWYQQDPGMELHLIHYSYGVNSTEKGDLSSESTVSRIRTEHFPLTLESARPSHTSQYLCASSDRGTHTDTQYFGPGTRLTVL.

This chain joins TRBV5-6 and TRBJ1-6; TRBD1 matches 8 bases. This CDR3 region has 15 residues. Per the germline V gene, CDR1 is SGHDT and CDR2 is YYEEEE. After removal of 2 bases from V and 7 bases from J, the junction contained 5 bases not matched to a gene. This chain's CDR3 is CASSFGTGRNSPLHF. The CDR3 coding sequence is TGTGCCAGCAGCTTTGGGACAGGCCGGAATTCACCCCTCCACTTT.

Notes on this clone: This sample also contains other DNA sequences that code for the same CDR3. J is TRBJ1-3 and V is TRBV6-5; TRBD1 matches at 8 bases. V gave up 4 bases and J gave up 4 bases; unmatched junction bases: 3. The CDR3 spans 14 residues. Germline V gene sequence: CDR1 MNHEY, CDR2 SVGAGI. The CDR3: CASSSRGLGNTIYF. CDR3 nucleotide sequence: TGTGCCAGCAGTTCCAGGGGGCTGGGAAACACCATATATTTT.

The chain couples TRBV2 to TRBJ1-2; a weak D match, TRBD1 (5 bases). This CDR3 region has 13 residues. Germline V gives CDR1 SNHLY, CDR2 FYNNEI. V was trimmed by 8 bases and J by 2 bases, leaving 12 bases between them. The CDR3 region has the DNA TGTGCCAGCTGGGCTGACAGAAACTATGGCTACACCTTC. This sequence encodes CASWADRNYGYTF.

The sample holds a few counts of this clone. V is TRBV7-9 and J is TRBJ1-4; D might be TRBD1 (6 bases). The CDR3 contains 13 residues. Germline values: CDR1 SEHNR, CDR2 FQNEAQ (reference sequence). Trimming shortened V by 6 bases and J by 6 bases, and 11 bases separated the two germline ends. CDR3 sequence (DNA): TGTGCCAGCAGACCGCCAGGGGATGAAAAACTGTTTTTT. This translates into CASRPPGDEKLFF.

The genes are TRBV20-1 and TRBJ1-2, with a weak D call TRBD1 (5 bases). The CDR3 consists of 9 residues. CDR1 is DFQATT and CDR2 is SNEGSKA in the germline V gene (reference sequence). CDR3 amino acids: CGAGDGYTF. CDR3 bases: TGCGGGGCCGGCGATGGCTACACCTTC.

This clone was picked up a small number of times. The rearrangement links TRBV27 to TRBJ1-6; possibly TRBD1 for D (6 bases). CDR1 and CDR2 (germline): MNHEY, SMNVEV (reference sequence). The V end lost 0 bases, the J end lost 7 bases, and 22 bases lay between the germline ends. This CDR3 region has 19 residues. This CDR3 reads CASSLSSGFIRGLNSPLHF. CDR3 nucleotides: TGTGCCAGCAGTTTATCGAGTGGATTCATCAGGGGACTAAATTCACCCCTCCACTTT.

V and J are TRBV4-1 and TRBJ2-7; TRBD1 matches at 7 bases. Trimming at V came to 3 bases and at J to 5 bases, leaving 10 bases not matched to a gene. The germline CDR1 and CDR2 sequences are MGHRA and YSYEKL. This CDR3 spans 15 amino acids. As DNA, the CDR3 is TGCGCCAGCAGCCATTCGGGACAGCAGGCTGACGAGCAGTACTTC. It specifies CASSHSGQQADEQYF.

The chain combines TRBV2 with TRBJ1-1, with D uncertain. CDR1 SNHLY and CDR2 FYNNEI come from the germline V gene. CDR3 length equals 14 residues. V gave up 6 bases and J gave up 1 base, with 12 bases separating them. CDR3 loop: CASRTHDTNTEAFF. CDR3 in DNA: TGTGCCAGCAGGACACATGATACGAACACTGAAGCTTTCTTT. The variable domain in full, completed from reference TRBV2 and TRBJ1-1, reads EPEVTQTPSHQVTQMGQEVILRCVPISNHLYFYWYRQILGQKVEFLVSFYNNEISEKSEIFDDQFSVERPDGSNFTLKIRSTKLEDSAMYFCASRTHDTNTEAFFGQGTRLTVV.

The J gene is TRBJ1-1, the V gene TRBV30; D is ambiguous. Trimming stripped 3 bases from V and 0 bases from J, with 8 bases between. There are 13 residues in the CDR3. Germline lookup yields CDR1 GTSNPN and CDR2 SVGIG (reference sequence). CDR3 protein: CAWRAVVNTEAFF. Written as DNA, the CDR3 is TGTGCCTGGAGGGCCGTCGTGAACACTGAAGCTTTCTTT.

In this sample, this clone turned up once. CDR3 loop: CASSQEGAQYQPQHF. CDR3 in DNA: TGTGCCAGCAGCCAAGAGGGGGCCCAATATCAGCCCCAGCATTTT. The chain carries TRBV4-2 and TRBJ1-5; possibly TRBD1 for D (6 bases). Trimming shortened V by 0 bases and J by 5 bases, and 11 bases separated the two germline ends. Germline V gene lookup returns CDR1 LGHNA and CDR2 YNFKEQ. The CDR3 totals 15 residues.

The chain joins TRBV5-5 to TRBJ2-7, with D hard to call. Deletions cut 0 bases from V and 3 bases from J, with 10 bases between. Per germline, CDR1 SGHKS and CDR2 YYEKEE (reference sequence). The CDR3 consists of 14 residues. The CDR3 loop is CASSLGQARYEQYF. For the CDR3, the DNA is TGTGCCAGCAGCTTGGGGCAGGCACGCTACGAGCAGTACTTC.

The genes are TRBV7-9 and TRBJ1-2; D is perhaps TRBD1 (5 bases). The CDR3 loop spans 13 amino acids. Germline CDR1 and CDR2: SEHNR and FQNEAQ (reference sequence). V was clipped by 5 bases and J by 3 bases, with 10 bases between them. The CDR3 protein is CASSVRADYGYTF. CDR3 nucleotide sequence: TGTGCCAGCAGCGTCAGGGCCGACTATGGCTACACCTTC.

This chain joins TRBV5-4 and TRBJ1-1; D is uncertain. Trimming removed 3 bases at V and 5 bases at J, with 14 bases between. CDR1 and CDR2 (germline): SGHNT, YYREEE (reference sequence). This CDR3 contains 14 residues. CDR3: CASSSSKSLTEAFF. CDR3 nucleotide sequence: TGTGCCAGCAGCTCGTCGAAATCCCTAACTGAAGCTTTCTTT. Complete variable domain (other parts from reference TRBV5-4 and TRBJ1-1): ETGVTQSPTHLIKTRGQQVTLRCSSQSGHNTVSWYQQALGQGPQFIFQYYREEENGRGNFPPRFSGLQFPNYSSELNVNALELDDSALYLCASSSSKSLTEAFFGQGTRLTVV.

The J gene is TRBJ1-3, the V gene TRBV6-6; D is perhaps TRBD1 (5 bases). The CDR3 is 12 amino acids. The germline gives CDR1 MNHNY, CDR2 SVGAGI (reference sequence). The V end lost 6 bases, the J end lost 4 bases, and 7 bases lay between the germline ends. DNA of the CDR3: TGTGCCAGCAGCTCAGGGGGAAACACCATATATTTT. It encodes CASSSGGNTIYF.